This T cell receptor beta chain emerged from a study of CD8 T cells in Susac syndrome. Multiple sclerosis controls were treatment-naive patients with stable or active relapsing-remitting disease. Negative isolation yielded CD8+ and CD4+ T cells; FACS enriched TEMRA cells. Random hexamers were used to reverse transcribe an amount of roughly 0.5 to 1 ug RNA. Each CDR3 protein gets one entry after TCRdb re-called the immunoSEQ multiplex PCR reads with MiXCR. This sample has 300,000 to 350,000 distinct CDR3 sequences, with about 91% found just once. Sequenced sample: CD4+ T cells from PBMCs. The clonotype comes from a human donor with multiple sclerosis.

In DNA, the CDR3 is TGCGCCAGCAGCTTGGCCGTCGGGGGAAATAACTATGGCTACACCTTC. This translates into CASSLAVGGNNYGYTF. The chain is built from TRBV5-1 and TRBJ1-2; D possibly corresponds to TRBD1 (5 bases). There are 16 residues in the CDR3. V was shortened by 0 bases and J by 1 base, with 13 bases between the two germline ends. The V gene's germline CDR1 is SGHRS and CDR2 YFSETQ.